Sequencing of this T cell receptor beta chain was carried out in a study of PD-L1 blockade in urothelial cancer. Background on the study: The study recovered a median of around 130,000 T cells per blood sample. General study results and limits: Those with durable benefit had larger increases in tumor-associated blood clones at 3 weeks.

The CDR3 consists of 16 residues. Looked up from germline, CDR1 is ENHRY and CDR2 is SYGVKD. Germline trimming cut 6 bases from V and 3 bases from J; bases unmatched to any gene: 10. Regarding this clone: Its specificity is not known.

As to time point: peripheral blood 6 weeks after treatment start. The authors spiked synthetic TCR analog templates into each PCR. Measured with immunoSEQ multiplex PCR; TCRdb has only the in-frame clones, and not every one. This table has around 50,000 clones, under 85% appearing once. The rearrangement uses TRBV10-3 and TRBJ2-2, with TRBD1 matching 7 bases. The input for sequencing was PBMCs, taken around atezolizumab (anti-PD-L1) treatment. The source is a man aged 50 to 59 with urothelial cancer. CDR3 residues: CAISPRQGGDTGELFF. CDR3 DNA sequence: TGTGCCATCAGCCCTAGACAGGGTGGGGACACCGGGGAGCTGTTTTTT.